This T cell receptor beta chain is from a study of OX40 agonist ivuxolimab in advanced cancers. About the research overall: Three patients showed partial responses: one hepatocellular carcinoma and two cutaneous melanoma cases.

TCRdb's table, derived via immunoSEQ multiplex PCR, lists solely in-frame clones and lacks some. The sample includes 74,000 or so clones, around 90% of them seen just once. Trimming cost V 2 bases and J 3 bases; bases outside gene matches: 5. Per germline, CDR1 SGHRS and CDR2 YFSETQ. The CDR3 is 14 residues long. This receptor was obtained from an adult with an advanced solid tumor such as melanoma, head and neck, liver or kidney cancer. The sample was CD4+ or CD8+ T cells sorted from blood, taken in a trial of the OX40 agonist ivuxolimab. This chain joins TRBV5-1 and TRBJ2-7; 7 positions match TRBD2. The chain's CDR3 is CASSFEGGGYEQYF. The DNA for the CDR3 is TGCGCCAGCAGCTTCGAGGGCGGGGGCTACGAGCAGTACTTC.